This T cell receptor beta chain was documented in a study of cytomegalovirus exposure and HLA in healthy donors. In the PCR, 60 Vbeta and 13 Jbeta primers were used. Clones were read by immunoSEQ multiplex PCR, and TCRdb kept only the in-frame ones, dropping some. The data show some 200,000 clones, approximately 84% seen once. The CDR3 extends over 17 amino acids. Germline CDR1 is SGHVS and CDR2 is FQNEAQ. The ends were cut back, 5 bases at V and 4 bases at J, with 18 bases in the middle. The source of this sequence is a man aged 45-60 years in good health and CMV-seronegative. This chain uses TRBV7-8 with TRBJ1-6, with D maybe TRBD1 (6 bases). Sequenced sample: PBMCs. CDR3 DNA sequence: TGTGCCAGCAGCCGGGGGGGCGGGATTCATTATAATTCACCCCTCCACTTT. Residues: CASSRGGGIHYNSPLHF.